The entry below describes one T cell receptor beta chain. The antigen is unknown. The libraries were made with immunoSEQ version 4 in survey mode. Only in-frame clones appear in the TCRdb table, and some are missing; sequencing was by immunoSEQ multiplex PCR. The data hold over 25,000 clones, with roughly four fifths observed a single time. This specimen belongs to a study of persistence of HIV-infected CD4 T cells. From germline, CDR1 is SQVTM and CDR2 ANQGSEA. CDR3 size: 13 residues. Trimming removed 7 bases from V and 3 bases from J; junction bases left unmatched: 6. Cells were stimulated with CMV-infected fibroblast lysates at roughly 10 ug/mL. Memory cells lacking CD40L and CD69 with high CD45RO were sorted.

This chain connects TRBV29-1 to TRBJ1-5, with 7 nucleotides matching TRBD1. This receptor was obtained from an adult man with HIV who was CMV-seropositive. The sample in question was CD4+ T cells sorted from PBMCs after approximately 19-hour stimulation, obtained from a patient who received antiretroviral therapy. CDR3 coding DNA: TGCAGCGGGTCACAGGGGATCAATCAGCCCCAGCATTTT. Encoded protein: CSGSQGINQPQHF. Full variable domain (remainder filled in from reference TRBV29-1 and TRBJ1-5): SAVISQKPSRDICQRGTSLTIQCQVDSQVTMMFWYRQQPGQSLTLIATANQGSEATYESGFVIDKFPISRPNLTFSTLTVSNMSPEDSSIYLCSGSQGINQPQHFGDGTRLSIL.